A selection of T cell receptor beta chains follows, all from one sample in a study of T cells in Graves' hyperthyroidism and ophthalmopathy. TCRdb passed the multiplex PCR reads through MiXCR, listing each CDR3 protein once. The top ten clones hold 50% of a sample with under 400,000 distinct CDR3 sequences, under 25% of them seen once. Sequenced input: blood. These TCRs come from a woman aged 45 to 65 with Graves' hyperthyroidism. The CDR3 runs from the conserved cysteine through the conserved F or W. The order of the fields is J gene, clone size, D gene, V gene, CDR3 protein, CDR3 DNA. The D gene is left open where the match is weak. Clone size is not always given. Where it is, it says once, few, many or a class for expanded clones.

J: TRBJ2-7; size: -; D: TRBD2; V: TRBV27; CDR3: CASSFISGRALDEQYF; DNA: TGTGCCAGCAGTTTTATAAGCGGGAGGGCCCTCGACGAGCAGTACTTC
J: TRBJ2-1; size: few; D: TRBD1; V: TRBV4-1; CDR3: CASSQGQELYNEQFF; DNA: TGCGCCAGCAGCCAGGGACAGGAGCTCTACAATGAGCAGTTCTTC
J: TRBJ2-7; size: -; D: -; V: TRBV6-1; CDR3: CASSRTDSSYEQYF; DNA: TGTGCCAGCAGTAGGACCGATAGCTCCTACGAGCAGTACTTC
J: TRBJ2-3; size: many; D: -; V: TRBV9; CDR3: CASSVGTAGSTDTQYF; DNA: TGTGCCAGCAGCGTAGGGACGGCAGGGTCCACAGATACGCAGTATTTT
J: TRBJ2-1; size: -; D: TRBD2; V: TRBV6-5; CDR3: CASSYSNVIAGGRNEQFF; DNA: TGTGCCAGCAGTTACTCGAATGTTATAGCGGGGGGGCGCAATGAGCAGTTCTTC
J: TRBJ2-1; size: many; D: TRBD2; V: TRBV3-1; CDR3: CASSGLAGGPYEQFF; DNA: TGTGCCAGCAGTGGACTAGCGGGAGGGCCCTATGAGCAGTTCTTC
J: TRBJ2-7; size: -; D: -; V: TRBV2; CDR3: CASTSGGEQYF; DNA: TGTGCCAGTACTTCAGGGGGGGAGCAGTACTTC
J: TRBJ1-1; size: once; D: -; V: TRBV6-2/TRBV6-3; CDR3: CASSESLESDTEAFF; DNA: TGTGCCAGCAGCGAGTCGTTAGAGTCGGACACTGAAGCTTTCTTT
J: TRBJ1-5; size: many; D: TRBD1; V: TRBV20-1; CDR3: CSASPGGQPQHF; DNA: TGCAGTGCCTCACCAGGGGGTCAGCCCCAGCATTTT
J: TRBJ1-1; size: -; D: -; V: TRBV11-2; CDR3: CASGAWQRNTEAFF; DNA: TGTGCCAGCGGGGCATGGCAGCGTAACACTGAAGCTTTCTTT
J: TRBJ2-7; size: few; D: TRBD1; V: TRBV7-6; CDR3: CASSRDRVSEQYF; DNA: TGTGCCAGCAGCAGGGACAGGGTAAGCGAGCAGTACTTC
J: TRBJ2-7; size: few; D: TRBD2; V: TRBV25-1; CDR3: CASSPDRGRASGRNEQYF; DNA: TGTGCCAGCAGTCCCGACAGGGGTAGGGCTAGCGGGAGAAACGAGCAGTACTTC
J: TRBJ1-2; size: many; D: -; V: TRBV5-1; CDR3: CASSSGLMGGAVGYTF; DNA: TGCGCCAGCAGCTCCGGACTAATGGGGGGAGCAGTTGGCTACACCTTC
J: TRBJ2-3; size: many; D: -; V: TRBV20-1; CDR3: CSARIKPGHNTDTQYF; DNA: TGCAGTGCTAGAATTAAACCGGGACACAACACAGATACGCAGTATTTT
J: TRBJ2-3; size: many; D: -; V: TRBV11-2; CDR3: CASSSTGTRRGDTQYF; DNA: TGTGCCAGCAGCTCGACCGGGACTCGAAGAGGAGATACGCAGTATTTT
J: TRBJ1-1; size: medium-sized; D: TRBD1; V: TRBV19; CDR3: CASIPWAGGRSSTEAFF; DNA: TGTGCCAGTATCCCCTGGGCAGGGGGACGATCCAGCACTGAAGCTTTCTTT
J: TRBJ2-5; size: many; D: -; V: TRBV11-3; CDR3: CASSPWTAREETQYF; DNA: TGTGCCAGCAGCCCCTGGACAGCCCGCGAGGAGACCCAGTACTTC
J: TRBJ2-5; size: few; D: -; V: TRBV10-3; CDR3: CAISEGPFGETQYF; DNA: TGTGCCATCAGTGAAGGGCCCTTCGGGGAGACCCAGTACTTC
J: TRBJ1-2; size: -; D: -; V: TRBV3-1; CDR3: CASSQAGAHGYTF; DNA: TGTGCCAGCAGCCAAGCCGGCGCCCACGGCTACACCTTC
J: TRBJ2-1; size: -; D: TRBD2; V: TRBV7-9; CDR3: CASRLGAGGDNEQFF; DNA: TGTGCCAGCCGCCTTGGGGCGGGAGGGGACAATGAGCAGTTCTTC
J: TRBJ2-1; size: -; D: TRBD2; V: TRBV3-1; CDR3: CASSPSGGAGNEQFF; DNA: TGTGCCAGCAGCCCGAGCGGGGGGGCCGGGAATGAGCAGTTCTTC
J: TRBJ2-7; size: many; D: -; V: TRBV20-1; CDR3: CSASSLARGARTYEQYF; DNA: TGCAGTGCTAGTTCTCTAGCGAGGGGGGCTAGGACCTACGAGCAGTACTTC
J: TRBJ1-1; size: many; D: -; V: TRBV10-3; CDR3: CAIRDTTQMNTEAFF; DNA: TGTGCCATCCGGGACACTACCCAGATGAACACTGAAGCTTTCTTT
J: TRBJ1-2; size: -; D: -; V: TRBV29-1; CDR3: CSVGRDNSYTF; DNA: TGCAGCGTTGGGCGGGACAACAGCTACACCTTC
J: TRBJ2-7; size: many; D: TRBD1; V: TRBV6-5; CDR3: CASSYSDRVIYEQYF; DNA: TGTGCCAGCAGTTACTCAGACAGGGTAATATACGAGCAGTACTTC
J: TRBJ2-3; size: many; D: TRBD1; V: TRBV24-1; CDR3: CATSDFPTGTGGNTQYF; DNA: TGTGCCACCAGTGATTTCCCAACCGGGACAGGGGGTAATACGCAGTATTTT
J: TRBJ1-1; size: -; D: -; V: TRBV6-1; CDR3: CASSVGGVGAFF; DNA: TGTGCCAGCAGCGTCGGGGGGGTTGGAGCTTTCTTT
J: TRBJ2-6; size: many; D: -; V: TRBV30; CDR3: CAWSVWDSGANVLTF; DNA: TGTGCCTGGAGTGTGTGGGACTCTGGGGCCAACGTCCTGACTTTC
J: TRBJ2-3; size: many; D: TRBD2; V: TRBV6-1; CDR3: CASSMLAGVTDTQYF; DNA: TGTGCCAGCAGTATGCTAGCGGGAGTAACAGATACGCAGTATTTT
J: TRBJ2-7; size: few; D: -; V: TRBV20-1; CDR3: CSARPGDGVQYF; DNA: TGCAGTGCCCGACCAGGGGATGGGGTGCAGTACTTC
J: TRBJ2-3; size: many; D: TRBD1; V: TRBV3-1; CDR3: CASSQETGQGATDTQYF; DNA: TGTGCCAGCAGCCAAGAGACGGGACAGGGGGCCACAGATACGCAGTATTTT
J: TRBJ2-1; size: many; D: TRBD2; V: TRBV20-1; CDR3: CSATTSGGTKFF; DNA: TGCAGTGCAACGACTAGCGGGGGAACGAAGTTCTTC
J: TRBJ2-3; size: many; D: TRBD1; V: TRBV20-1; CDR3: CSVRPGGTQYF; DNA: TGCAGTGTTCGGCCAGGGGGTACGCAGTATTTT
J: TRBJ2-7; size: many; D: -; V: TRBV5-1; CDR3: CASSATLSPGGEQYF; DNA: TGCGCCAGCTCAGCAACGCTCAGTCCTGGCGGCGAGCAGTACTTC
J: TRBJ2-5; size: many; D: -; V: TRBV11-2; CDR3: CASSLDRNRAGGETQYF; DNA: TGTGCCAGCAGCTTAGATCGCAATCGGGCCGGCGGGGAGACCCAGTACTTC